These 23 T cell receptor beta chains were sequenced from one sample in a study of T cell responses to AZD1222 COVID-19 vaccine. Produced via immunoSEQ multiplex PCR; TCRdb's table is partial and in-frame only. The repertoire holds around 140,000 clones, with 86% as singletons. The source material was peripheral blood, sampled 28 days after the second AZD1222 dose. All receptors derive from an adult who received the AZD1222 COVID-19 vaccine.

CDR3 sequence reads: CASSFSATGNTIYF. The DNA of the CDR3 is TGTGCCAGCAGCTTTTCAGCCACTGGAAACACCATATATTTT. J is TRBJ1-3 and V is TRBV5-6; D is uncertain. Germline V lookup: CDR1 SGHDT, CDR2 YYEEEE. Trimming removed 2 bases from V and 2 bases from J, with 8 bases in between. The CDR3 contains 14 residues.

V usage is TRBV5-1 and J usage is TRBJ1-4; tentative D call: TRBD1 (6 bases). This CDR3 spans 15 amino acids. V lost 4 bases, J lost 7 bases, and 17 bases lay in between. CDR1 and CDR2 from the germline V gene are SGHRS and YFSETQ. Written as DNA, the CDR3 is TGCGCCAGCAGCGCAGGGGACACGAGGGGTGAAAAACTGTTTTTT. It translates to CASSAGDTRGEKLFF.

V usage is TRBV18 and J usage is TRBJ1-1, with no clear D. Per germline, CDR1 KGHSH and CDR2 LQKENI. Trimming shortened V by 0 bases and J by 8 bases, and 13 bases separated the two germline ends. The CDR3 loop spans 14 amino acids. The chain's CDR3 is CASSPPNTADEAFF. DNA for the CDR3: TGTGCCAGCTCACCACCGAATACGGCCGACGAAGCTTTCTTT.

V is TRBV7-9 and J is TRBJ1-1; TRBD1 matches at 12 bases. Germline trimming cut 4 bases from V and 1 base from J; bases unmatched to any gene: 7. The CDR3 runs 17 residues. Germline V CDR1 and CDR2: SEHNR, FQNEAQ (reference sequence). This chain's CDR3 is CASSSSRDRGRNTEAFF. CDR3 in DNA: TGTGCCAGCAGCTCTTCCCGGGACAGGGGGCGGAACACTGAAGCTTTCTTT.

The V gene is TRBV12-3 or TRBV12-4, the J gene TRBJ2-1; D gene unclear. Trimming pared 3 bases from V and 8 bases from J, leaving 8 bases between. CDR3 size: 12 residues. CDR3 in DNA: TGTGCCAGCAGTTTGAGGCTCGATGAGCAGTTCTTC. It is translated as CASSLRLDEQFF.

The chain joins TRBV7-8 to TRBJ1-5; unclear D gene. The V end was cut by 4 bases, the J end by 0 bases, with 13 bases between. Germline CDR1 and CDR2: SGHVS and FQNEAQ. There are 16 residues in the CDR3. The CDR3 is CASSSPVGYSNQPQHF. The CDR3, as DNA: TGTGCCAGCAGCTCCCCGGTCGGGTATAGCAATCAGCCCCAGCATTTT. The full variable domain, its missing parts supplied by reference TRBV7-8 and TRBJ1-5, is GAGVSQSPRYKVAKRGQDVALRCDPISGHVSLFWYQQALGQGPEFLTYFQNEAQLDKSGLPSDRFFAERPEGSVSTLKIQRTQQEDSAVYLCASSSPVGYSNQPQHFGDGTRLSIL.

The CDR3 DNA reads TGTGCCAGCAGCTTACAGGGCGGTGGTGAAAAACTGTTTTTT. Protein sequence: CASSLQGGGEKLFF. V usage is TRBV7-9 and J usage is TRBJ1-4; D possibly corresponds to TRBD1 (5 bases). The V end lost 2 bases, the J end lost 7 bases, and 11 bases lay between the germline ends. The CDR3 is 14 amino acids. Germline V gene lookup returns CDR1 SEHNR and CDR2 FQNEAQ (reference sequence).

DNA for the CDR3: TGTGCCAGCAGTTACAATCAGGGGGTCTACAATGAGCAGTTCTTC. Its translation is CASSYNQGVYNEQFF. This sequence joins TRBV6-6 and TRBJ2-1; TRBD1 matches at 7 bases. Germline V gene sequence: CDR1 MNHNY, CDR2 SVGAGI (reference sequence). J lost 3 bases, V lost 2 bases, and 4 bases had no gene match. The CDR3 length is 15 residues.

The rearrangement uses TRBV7-2 and TRBJ1-5; no definite D call. The V and J ends lost 1 base and 0 bases respectively, with 7 bases between them. Germline V gene lookup returns CDR1 SGHTA and CDR2 FQGNSA. The CDR3 runs 15 residues. In DNA, the CDR3 is TGTGCCAGCAGCTTAGGAACACCTAGCAATCAGCCCCAGCATTTT. It yields the protein CASSLGTPSNQPQHF.

The chain links TRBV10-3 to TRBJ2-7, with 8 bases lining up with TRBD1. This CDR3 comprises 12 residues. V trimming: 9 bases; J trimming: 3 bases; junction bases outside the gene matches: 4. The germline CDR1 and CDR2 sequences are ENHRY and SYGVKD. CDR3 sequence: CAMGQERYEQYF. The DNA for the CDR3 is TGTGCCATGGGACAGGAACGCTACGAGCAGTACTTC.

The chain recombines TRBV6-2 or TRBV6-3 with TRBJ2-5; perhaps TRBD2 as D (6 bases). Trimming left V 5 bases short and J 6 bases short, with 19 bases between. The CDR3 contains 15 residues. From germline, CDR1 is MNHEY and CDR2 SVGEGT. The CDR3 is CASSDTGTPRQTQYF. The CDR3 DNA reads TGTGCCAGCAGTGATACCGGGACTCCCAGGCAGACCCAGTACTTC.

The chain is built from TRBV19 and TRBJ1-3, with 7 bases that match TRBD1. CDR1 is LNHDA, CDR2 SQIVND, per germline (reference sequence). There are 16 residues in the CDR3. Germline trimming cut 6 bases from V and 0 bases from J; bases unmatched to any gene: 8. The CDR3 spells CASSITGDLSGNTIYF. DNA of the CDR3: TGTGCCAGTAGCATCACAGGGGATCTCTCTGGAAACACCATATATTTT.

In this sample, this clone turned up a few times. The chain is built from TRBV7-9 and TRBJ1-6; 7 nucleotides align to TRBD1. The V gene's germline CDR1 is SEHNR and CDR2 FQNEAQ (reference sequence). The CDR3 totals 13 residues. V lost 10 bases to trimming and J lost 7 bases; unmatched junction nucleotides: 7. The CDR3 sequence: CATSRGLNSPLHF. The CDR3 bases are TGTGCCACCTCAAGGGGGCTAAATTCACCCCTCCACTTT.

The chain couples TRBV7-8 to TRBJ1-4; unclear D gene. The CDR3 is 16 residues long. The V gene's germline CDR1 is SGHVS and CDR2 FQNEAQ. V was shortened by 1 base and J by 8 bases, with 17 bases between the two germline ends. Here the CDR3 reads CASSLERVPFREKLFF. CDR3 DNA sequence: TGTGCCAGCAGCTTAGAGCGGGTGCCCTTTAGGGAAAAACTGTTTTTT.

As concerns this clone: This sample includes further DNA sequences coding for the same CDR3. V gene TRBV7-9 combines with J gene TRBJ1-1; D uncertain. CDR1 and CDR2 (germline): SEHNR, FQNEAQ (reference sequence). This CDR3 spans 13 amino acids. The V gene lost 3 bases and the J gene lost 1 base, with 6 bases spanning the gap. The CDR3 bases are TGTGCCAGCAGCTTTTCAGAGAACACTGAAGCTTTCTTT. Encoded protein: CASSFSENTEAFF.

The genes are TRBV29-1 and TRBJ2-6; D perhaps matches TRBD1 (5 bases). The CDR3 covers 13 residues. Germline V lookup: CDR1 SQVTM, CDR2 ANQGSEA. Trimming shortened V by 4 bases and J by 1 base, and 5 bases separated the two germline ends. CDR3 region: CSVAGSGANVLTF. DNA for the CDR3: TGCAGCGTTGCAGGGTCTGGGGCCAACGTCCTGACTTTC. Filled out from reference TRBV29-1 and TRBJ2-6, the complete variable domain reads SAVISQKPSRDICQRGTSLTIQCQVDSQVTMMFWYRQQPGQSLTLIATANQGSEATYESGFVIDKFPISRPNLTFSTLTVSNMSPEDSSIYLCSVAGSGANVLTFGAGSRLTVL.

V usage is TRBV15 and J usage is TRBJ1-2; tentative D call: TRBD1 (6 bases). The germline V and J ends were trimmed by 1 base and 2 bases, with 11 bases remaining between them. Per germline, CDR1 LNHNV and CDR2 YYDKDF (reference sequence). CDR3 length: 15 amino acids. The CDR3 spells CATSRVPGANYGYTF. CDR3 nucleotide sequence: TGTGCCACCAGCAGAGTCCCAGGGGCCAACTATGGCTACACCTTC.

The chain carries TRBV7-9 and TRBJ2-1, with 9 positions matching TRBD1. The ends lost 4 bases at V and 2 bases at J; junction bases unmatched: 12. The CDR3 spans 18 residues. Germline V lookup: CDR1 SEHNR, CDR2 FQNEAQ (reference sequence). The CDR3: CASSSSSPDRGPYNEQFF. The DNA of the CDR3 is TGTGCCAGCAGCTCATCTTCTCCGGACAGGGGTCCCTACAATGAGCAGTTCTTC.

The chain couples TRBV2 to TRBJ2-3; D is perhaps TRBD2 (5 bases). Looked up from germline, CDR1 is SNHLY and CDR2 is FYNNEI. CDR3 length: 13 residues. V dropped 7 bases and J dropped 6 bases, with 14 bases sitting between them. CDR3 sequence reads: CASNLAVADTQYF. The CDR3 DNA sequence: TGTGCCAGCAACCTAGCCGTTGCGGATACGCAGTATTTT.

The chain recombines TRBV6-5 with TRBJ2-7, with D perhaps TRBD2 (5 bases). This CDR3 has 15 amino acids. CDR1 is MNHEY, CDR2 SVGAGI, per germline. V gave up 7 bases and J gave up 3 bases, with 19 bases separating them. CDR3 residues: CASTPTAGWVYEQYF. DNA of the CDR3: TGTGCCAGCACCCCGACGGCGGGTTGGGTCTACGAGCAGTACTTC.

This chain links TRBV7-2 with TRBJ2-5, with 7 bases fitting TRBD2. V was pared by 1 base and J by 4 bases, with 3 bases of the junction left unmatched. This CDR3 has 14 residues. Germline CDR1 reads SGHTA; CDR2 reads FQGNSA. The CDR3 reads CASSLEAGRETQYF. CDR3 DNA sequence: TGTGCCAGCAGCTTAGAAGCGGGGAGAGAGACCCAGTACTTC.

The V gene is TRBV2, the J gene TRBJ1-1; 9 bases are shared with TRBD1. V was pared by 7 bases and J by 2 bases, with 8 bases of the junction left unmatched. The CDR3 is made up of 15 amino acids. Looked up from germline, CDR1 is SNHLY and CDR2 is FYNNEI. DNA of the CDR3: TGTGCCAGCAAACGGGACAGGGTGGGAAACACTGAAGCTTTCTTT. This sequence encodes CASKRDRVGNTEAFF. The complete variable domain, with remaining parts taken from reference TRBV2 and TRBJ1-1, reads EPEVTQTPSHQVTQMGQEVILRCVPISNHLYFYWYRQILGQKVEFLVSFYNNEISEKSEIFDDQFSVERPDGSNFTLKIRSTKLEDSAMYFCASKRDRVGNTEAFFGQGTRLTVV.

The chain recombines TRBV9 with TRBJ2-3; a possible D gene is TRBD2 (5 bases). CDR1 is SGDLS and CDR2 is YYNGEE in the germline V gene. The CDR3 contains 15 residues. Trimming removed 0 bases from V and 0 bases from J, with 8 bases in between. The CDR3 DNA sequence: TGTGCCAGCAGCGTAGCGGGAACTAGCACAGATACGCAGTATTTT. Protein: CASSVAGTSTDTQYF.